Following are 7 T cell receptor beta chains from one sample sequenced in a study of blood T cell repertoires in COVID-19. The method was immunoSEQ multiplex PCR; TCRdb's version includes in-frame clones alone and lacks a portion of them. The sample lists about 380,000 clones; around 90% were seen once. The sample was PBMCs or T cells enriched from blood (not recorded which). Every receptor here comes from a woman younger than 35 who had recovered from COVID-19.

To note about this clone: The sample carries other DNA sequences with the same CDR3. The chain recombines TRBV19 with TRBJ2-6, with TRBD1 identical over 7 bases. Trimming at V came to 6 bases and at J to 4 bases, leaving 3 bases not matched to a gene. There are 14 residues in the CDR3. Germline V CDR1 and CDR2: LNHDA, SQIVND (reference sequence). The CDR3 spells CASRTGSGANVLTF. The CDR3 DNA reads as TGTGCCAGTAGGACAGGGTCCGGGGCCAACGTCCTGACTTTC.

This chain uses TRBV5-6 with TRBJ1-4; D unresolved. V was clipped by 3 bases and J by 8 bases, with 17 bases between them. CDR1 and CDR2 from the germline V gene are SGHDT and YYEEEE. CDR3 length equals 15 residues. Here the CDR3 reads CASSSQEVVGEKLFF. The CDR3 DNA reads TGTGCCAGCAGCTCGCAAGAGGTCGTCGGAGAAAAACTGTTTTTT.

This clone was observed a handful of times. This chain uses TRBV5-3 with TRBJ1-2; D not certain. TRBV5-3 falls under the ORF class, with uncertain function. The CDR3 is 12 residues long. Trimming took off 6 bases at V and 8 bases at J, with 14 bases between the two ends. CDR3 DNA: TGTGCCAGAACCTTACGGGAGGGAGGCTACACCTTC. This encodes CARTLREGGYTF.

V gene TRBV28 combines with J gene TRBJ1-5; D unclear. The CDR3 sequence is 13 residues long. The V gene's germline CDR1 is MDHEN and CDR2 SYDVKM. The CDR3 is CVSSWERTSPQHF. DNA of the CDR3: TGTGTCTCCTCGTGGGAGCGCACATCGCCCCAGCATTTT. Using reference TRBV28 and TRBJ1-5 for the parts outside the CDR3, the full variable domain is DVKVTQSSRYLVKRTGEKVFLECVQDMDHENMFWYRQDPGLGLRLIYFSYDVKMKEKGDIPEGYSVSREKKERFSLILESASTNQTSMYLCVSSWERTSPQHFGDGTRLSIL.

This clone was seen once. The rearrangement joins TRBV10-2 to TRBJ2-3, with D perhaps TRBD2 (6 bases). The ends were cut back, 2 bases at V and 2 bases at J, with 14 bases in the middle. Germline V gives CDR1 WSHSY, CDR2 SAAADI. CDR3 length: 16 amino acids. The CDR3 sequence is CASSEAGGVNTDTQYF. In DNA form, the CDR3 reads TGCGCCAGCAGTGAGGCTGGCGGGGTTAACACAGATACGCAGTATTTT.

CDR3 DNA: TGTGCCAGCAGCTACTATGCCCTCTCCATCTCCTACAATGAGCAGTTCTTC. As protein: CASSYYALSISYNEQFF. This sequence joins TRBV14 and TRBJ2-1; no definite D call. Germline values: CDR1 SGHDN, CDR2 FVKESK. Trimming took 5 bases from V and 0 from J, leaving 17 bases between them. The CDR3 is 17 amino acids. Complete variable domain (other parts from reference TRBV14 and TRBJ2-1): EAGVTQFPSHSVIEKGQTVTLRCDPISGHDNLYWYRRVMGKEIKFLLHFVKESKQDESGMPNNRFLAERTGGTYSTLKVQPAELEDSGVYFCASSYYALSISYNEQFFGPGTRLTVL.

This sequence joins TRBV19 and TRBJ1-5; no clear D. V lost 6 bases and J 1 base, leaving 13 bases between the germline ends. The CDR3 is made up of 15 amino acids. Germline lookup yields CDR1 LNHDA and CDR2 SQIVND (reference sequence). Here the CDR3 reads CASSPKGVSNQPQHF. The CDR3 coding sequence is TGTGCCAGTAGCCCCAAGGGAGTAAGCAATCAGCCCCAGCATTTT. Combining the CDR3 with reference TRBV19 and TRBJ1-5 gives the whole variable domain DGGITQSPKYLFRKEGQNVTLSCEQNLNHDAMYWYRQDPGQGLRLIYYSQIVNDFQKGDIAEGYSVSREKKESFPLTVTSAQKNPTAFYLCASSPKGVSNQPQHFGDGTRLSIL.